Each of the 7 T cell receptor beta chains below was sequenced from the same sample in a study of control samples from healthy donors and cancer patients. The repertoire was sequenced with immunoSEQ multiplex PCR; TCRdb's copy has only in-frame clones and lacks some. The sample holds approximately 160,000 clones, approximately 92% seen once. The source material was blood. The receptor source for this set is an older woman in good health.

The CDR3 region is CASSLPGRPDTQYF. The CDR3 region has the DNA TGTGCCAGCAGTTTACCGGGACGCCCAGATACGCAGTATTTT. The chain employs TRBV6-5 and TRBJ2-3; either TRBD1 or TRBD2 may fit D (5 bases each). The CDR3 sequence is 14 residues long. V lost 4 bases, J lost 4 bases, and 12 bases lay in between. Germline V gene data show CDR1 as MNHEY and CDR2 as SVGAGI.

The gene calls are TRBV9 and TRBJ2-7; D may correspond to TRBD1 or TRBD2 (5 bases each). Germline CDR1 and CDR2: SGDLS and YYNGEE. This CDR3 comprises 13 residues. V lost 4 bases, J lost 3 bases, and 11 bases lay in between. The CDR3 DNA follows: TGTGCCAGCAGCCGGGGCAGGGTCTACGAGCAGTACTTC. Translation: CASSRGRVYEQYF.

This chain links TRBV2 with TRBJ1-1; D perhaps matches TRBD1 (5 bases). Trimming cost V 0 bases and J 3 bases, with 11 bases left between them. Germline CDR1 and CDR2: SNHLY and FYNNEI. The CDR3 length is 15 residues. The CDR3 loop is CASSEARREDTEAFF. CDR3 sequence (DNA): TGTGCCAGCAGTGAAGCGCGCAGGGAGGACACTGAAGCTTTCTTT. The full variable domain, with the rest looked up from reference TRBV2 and TRBJ1-1, is EPEVTQTPSHQVTQMGQEVILRCVPISNHLYFYWYRQILGQKVEFLVSFYNNEISEKSEIFDDQFSVERPDGSNFTLKIRSTKLEDSAMYFCASSEARREDTEAFFGQGTRLTVV.

The rearrangement links TRBV7-8 to TRBJ1-2; the match to TRBD1 covers 7 bases. The J segment lost 4 bases and the V segment lost 5 bases, leaving 13 bases of the junction unmatched. This CDR3 has 16 amino acids. Germline assignment: CDR1 SGHVS and CDR2 FQNEAQ. The CDR3 DNA is TGTGCCAGCAGCCTAGATGGGACAGAACTTATCTATGGCTACACCTTC. Amino acids: CASSLDGTELIYGYTF.

The chain couples TRBV7-4 to TRBJ1-5; TRBD1 is a possible D gene (6 bases). The germline CDR1 and CDR2 sequences are SGHVT and SQSDAQ. CDR3 length: 16 amino acids. V was pared by 0 bases and J by 3 bases, with 12 bases between. The CDR3 DNA reads as TGTGCCAGCAGCTTAGCCTACAGGGAGAACAATCAGCCCCAGCATTTT. Translated: CASSLAYRENNQPQHF. Full variable domain (rest looked up from reference TRBV7-4 and TRBJ1-5): GAGVSQSPRYKVAKRGRDVALRCDSISGHVTLYWYRQTLGQGSEVLTYSQSDAQRDKSGRPSGRFSAERPERSVSTLKIQRTEQGDSAVYLCASSLAYRENNQPQHFGDGTRLSIL.

V gene TRBV15 combines with J gene TRBJ1-2; D is uncertain. Germline lookup yields CDR1 LNHNV and CDR2 YYDKDF (reference sequence). Trimming pared 6 bases from V and 1 base from J, leaving 12 bases between. The CDR3 is made up of 14 amino acids. The CDR3 loop reads CATSSVILNYGYTF. CDR3 sequence (DNA): TGTGCCACCAGTTCAGTTATACTTAACTATGGCTACACCTTC.

The V and J genes are TRBV27 and TRBJ2-7; 7 positions agree with TRBD2. The CDR3 has 15 residues. Germline CDR1 reads MNHEY; CDR2 reads SMNVEV (reference sequence). V lost 6 bases, J lost 3 bases, and 11 bases stayed unmatched. CDR3: CASRKSTSSNYEQYF. The CDR3 DNA reads TGTGCCAGCAGGAAATCGACTAGCTCTAACTACGAGCAGTACTTC.